This T cell receptor (beta chain) was captured by sequencing in a study of identical twins. This clonotype was observed a few times. What it binds is unknown. CDR1 and CDR2 from the germline V gene are MNHEY and SMNVEV (reference sequence). The CDR3 runs to 14 residues. V was trimmed by 5 bases and J by 5 bases, leaving 15 bases between them. Points from the study as a whole: In cord blood, abundant beta clonotypes had fewer insertions; memory showed no trend. Models underestimated TCR alpha sharing (out-of-frame) in monozygotic twins.

Template switching, a step in the protocol, added a universal primer site, and cDNA carried unique molecular identifiers. TCRdb used MiXCR to reprocess the 5' RACE reads, holding one entry per CDR3 protein. Of 500,000 or so distinct CDR3 sequences listed, 13% to 15% were seen once; the top ten hold about 0.54%. Every donor was a healthy Caucasian. These data were also reused for a study on yellow fever vaccine responses in identical twins.

The J gene is TRBJ2-5, the V gene TRBV27, with D perhaps matching TRBD2 (5 bases). This receptor was obtained from a woman younger than 35 in good health. Sequencing was carried out using CD4+ T cells sorted from blood. As DNA, the CDR3 is TGTGCCAGCAGTCGCCGGACTCGAGGGGAGACCCAGTACTTC. Amino acid sequence: CASSRRTRGETQYF.